A selection of T cell receptor beta chains follows, all from one sample in a study of regulatory T cells in long-lasting Graves disease. TCRdb recomputed calls from the multiplex PCR reads with MiXCR, one row per CDR3 protein. Seen here are around 450,000 distinct CDR3 sequences, 15% observed once, and the top ten hold 7.8%. Separately, the same data were catalogued under a study of T cells in Graves' hyperthyroidism and ophthalmopathy.

The specimen comprised peripheral blood mononuclear cells (PBMCs), sampled at new diagnosis, from a patient treated with antithyroid drugs. These receptors were collected from a woman aged 40-49 years with Graves disease. The CDR3 runs from the conserved cysteine through the conserved F or W. Fields, in order: V gene, D gene, J gene, clone size, CDR3 protein, CDR3 DNA. D genes are given only for firm matches. Size is omitted from some rows. Given values are once, few, many or a class for expanded clones.

V: TRBV11-2; D: TRBD2; J: TRBJ2-3; size: many; CDR3: CASNLGGGDTQYF; DNA: TGTGCCAGCAACCTAGGCGGGGGAGATACGCAGTATTTT
V: TRBV5-1; D: TRBD2; J: TRBJ2-3; size: -; CDR3: CASSRGTSGGDTQYF; DNA: TGCGCCAGCAGCCGCGGGACTAGCGGGGGGGATACGCAGTATTTT
V: TRBV6-5; D: -; J: TRBJ2-7; size: many; CDR3: CASSYSMGQGVNEQYF; DNA: TGTGCCAGCAGTTACTCGATGGGGCAGGGCGTCAACGAGCAGTACTTC
V: TRBV19; D: -; J: TRBJ1-1; size: -; CDR3: CASTTTGALRDTEAFF; DNA: TGTGCCAGTACCACGACAGGCGCCCTTAGGGACACTGAAGCTTTCTTT
V: TRBV28; D: -; J: TRBJ1-5; size: many; CDR3: CASSFDRQFYSNQPQHF; DNA: TGTGCCAGCAGTTTTGACAGGCAATTTTATAGCAATCAGCCCCAGCATTTT
V: TRBV12-3/TRBV12-4; D: TRBD1; J: TRBJ1-5; size: few; CDR3: CASSPGTGQNQPQHF; DNA: TGTGCCAGCAGTCCAGGGACAGGGCAAAATCAGCCCCAGCATTTT
V: TRBV3-1; D: -; J: TRBJ2-7; size: many; CDR3: CASSQEGGSPYEQYF; DNA: TGTGCCAGCAGCCAAGAGGGCGGGTCGCCCTACGAGCAGTACTTC
V: TRBV19; D: -; J: TRBJ1-5; size: -; CDR3: CASKLTSNQPQHF; DNA: TGTGCCAGTAAACTTACTAGCAATCAGCCCCAGCATTTT
V: TRBV3-1; D: -; J: TRBJ1-4; size: many; CDR3: CASSRRQLNEKLFF; DNA: TGTGCCAGCAGCCGCCGACAGCTTAATGAAAAACTGTTTTTT
V: TRBV19; D: -; J: TRBJ2-1; size: many; CDR3: CASSIGGTYNEQFF; DNA: TGTGCCAGTAGTATAGGGGGAACCTACAATGAGCAGTTCTTC
V: TRBV5-1; D: -; J: TRBJ2-1; size: many; CDR3: CASSLGSPNNEQFF; DNA: TGCGCCAGCAGCTTGGGGTCTCCCAACAATGAGCAGTTCTTC
V: TRBV28; D: TRBD2; J: TRBJ2-7; size: many; CDR3: CASRAGALYEQYF; DNA: TGTGCCAGCAGAGCGGGAGCCCTCTACGAGCAGTACTTC
V: TRBV25-1; D: TRBD2; J: TRBJ2-7; size: few; CDR3: CASSEFTGGWEQYF; DNA: TGTGCCAGCAGTGAGTTTACGGGAGGGTGGGAGCAGTACTTC
V: TRBV4-3; D: -; J: TRBJ2-1; size: -; CDR3: CASSQETLSSYNEQFF; DNA: TGCGCCAGCAGCCAAGAAACTTTGAGCTCCTACAATGAGCAGTTCTTC
V: TRBV7-2; D: TRBD1; J: TRBJ2-2; size: -; CDR3: CASSSGQGSAGELFF; DNA: TGTGCCAGCAGCTCGGGACAGGGGAGTGCCGGGGAGCTGTTTTTT
V: TRBV20-1; D: TRBD2; J: TRBJ2-1; size: -; CDR3: CSASLAGAVRGSYNEQFF; DNA: TGCAGTGCTAGTTTAGCGGGAGCCGTCCGGGGGTCCTACAATGAGCAGTTCTTC
V: TRBV14; D: TRBD1; J: TRBJ1-4; size: -; CDR3: CASSQDIQGVPEKLFF; DNA: TGTGCCAGCAGCCAAGATATTCAGGGGGTGCCTGAAAAACTGTTTTTT
V: TRBV6-1; D: TRBD2; J: TRBJ2-2; size: -; CDR3: CASTLGLASGRVAAGELFF; DNA: TGTGCCAGCACCCTCGGATTGGCTAGCGGGAGGGTTGCGGCCGGGGAGCTGTTTTTT
V: TRBV7-9; D: TRBD2; J: TRBJ2-5; size: -; CDR3: CASSPPTSGSRYNEQYF; DNA: TGTGCCAGCAGCCCGCCGACTAGCGGGAGCAGGTACAATGAGCAGTACTTC
V: TRBV29-1; D: -; J: TRBJ1-2; size: -; CDR3: CSVEGGGGYTF; DNA: TGCAGCGTTGAAGGGGGGGGTGGCTACACCTTC
V: TRBV28; D: TRBD1; J: TRBJ1-5; size: many; CDR3: CASSPGQGFRQPQHF; DNA: TGTGCCAGCAGCCCGGGACAGGGTTTCCGTCAGCCCCAGCATTTT
V: TRBV2; D: -; J: TRBJ1-4; size: many; CDR3: CASSDRGYEKLFF; DNA: TGTGCCAGCAGTGACCGGGGTTACGAAAAACTGTTTTTT
V: TRBV7-9; D: TRBD2; J: TRBJ2-2; size: -; CDR3: CASSSTRLASGRAGGGELFF; DNA: TGTGCCAGCAGCTCCACGCGACTGGCTAGCGGGAGGGCCGGGGGCGGGGAGCTGTTTTTT
V: TRBV7-9; D: TRBD1; J: TRBJ1-1; size: many; CDR3: CASSRGQGRTEAFF; DNA: TGTGCCAGCAGCCGTGGACAGGGCAGAACTGAAGCTTTCTTT
V: TRBV2; D: -; J: TRBJ2-7; size: many; CDR3: CATADSRTYEQYF; DNA: TGTGCCACCGCGGACAGCCGAACCTACGAGCAGTACTTC
V: TRBV20-1; D: -; J: TRBJ2-5; size: few; CDR3: CSATSPGETRYF; DNA: TGCAGTGCTACCTCCCCAGGGGAGACCCGGTACTTC
V: TRBV29-1; D: -; J: TRBJ2-5; size: -; CDR3: CSVNPEETQYF; DNA: TGCAGCGTTAATCCGGAAGAGACCCAGTACTTC
V: TRBV11-2; D: -; J: TRBJ2-1; size: many; CDR3: CASSFTGYYNEQFF; DNA: TGTGCCAGCAGCTTTACAGGGTACTACAATGAGCAGTTCTTC
V: TRBV6-6; D: -; J: TRBJ2-2; size: -; CDR3: CASSYSRGRGELFF; DNA: TGTGCCAGCAGTTACTCGAGAGGGCGCGGGGAGCTGTTTTTT
V: TRBV11-3; D: TRBD2; J: TRBJ2-1; size: many; CDR3: CASSMLAGGLSEQFF; DNA: TGTGCCAGCAGCATGCTAGCGGGAGGGCTGTCTGAGCAGTTCTTC
V: TRBV9; D: -; J: TRBJ2-7; size: many; CDR3: CASPTRSSYEQYF; DNA: TGTGCCAGCCCTACGCGGAGCTCCTACGAGCAGTACTTC
V: TRBV12-3/TRBV12-4; D: TRBD1; J: TRBJ1-2; size: few; CDR3: CASRGTGRYTF; DNA: TGTGCCAGCAGGGGGACAGGCCGCTACACCTTC
V: TRBV7-2; D: -; J: TRBJ2-5; size: many; CDR3: CASSLTPWPPGAETQYF; DNA: TGTGCCAGCAGCTTAACCCCCTGGCCGCCCGGAGCAGAGACCCAGTACTTC
V: TRBV10-3; D: -; J: TRBJ1-3; size: -; CDR3: CAISERQANSGNTIYF; DNA: TGTGCCATCAGTGAACGGCAGGCCAACTCTGGAAACACCATATATTTT
V: TRBV14; D: TRBD2; J: TRBJ2-1; size: many; CDR3: CASSRVAGKLEFF; DNA: TGTGCCAGCAGCCGAGTAGCGGGAAAGTTGGAGTTCTTC
V: TRBV19; D: -; J: TRBJ2-5; size: -; CDR3: CASSIGKGYTETQYF; DNA: TGTGCCAGTAGTATAGGAAAGGGTTATACGGAGACCCAGTACTTC
V: TRBV7-6; D: -; J: TRBJ2-3; size: few; CDR3: CASSFLETTDTQYF; DNA: TGTGCCAGCAGCTTTCTCGAAACCACGGATACGCAGTATTTT
V: TRBV2; D: TRBD1; J: TRBJ2-7; size: many; CDR3: CASSAGQEYEQYF; DNA: TGTGCCAGCAGCGCGGGACAGGAGTACGAGCAGTACTTC
V: TRBV27; D: TRBD2; J: TRBJ2-7; size: -; CDR3: CASSQRGRAPYEQYF; DNA: TGTGCCAGCAGCCAGAGAGGGAGGGCCCCCTACGAGCAGTACTTC
V: TRBV7-6; D: -; J: TRBJ2-7; size: few; CDR3: CASSLEGDGTYEQYF; DNA: TGTGCCAGCAGCTTAGAGGGGGACGGTACCTACGAGCAGTACTTC
V: TRBV24-1; D: -; J: TRBJ2-5; size: -; CDR3: CATSDSGDANIETQYF; DNA: TGTGCCACCAGTGATTCGGGGGATGCAAATATAGAGACCCAGTACTTC
V: TRBV7-9; D: TRBD2; J: TRBJ2-7; size: few; CDR3: CASSLVGTTLTYKQYF; DNA: TGTGCCAGCAGCTTAGTCGGGACTACTCTTACCTACAAGCAGTACTTC
V: TRBV7-9; D: -; J: TRBJ2-7; size: many; CDR3: CASSQVLGSSYEQYF; DNA: TGTGCCAGCAGCCAAGTCCTCGGGAGCTCCTACGAGCAGTACTTC
V: TRBV24-1; D: TRBD1; J: TRBJ1-1; size: -; CDR3: CATGQGPTEAFF; DNA: TGTGCCACCGGACAGGGCCCCACTGAAGCTTTCTTT
V: TRBV7-9; D: TRBD2; J: TRBJ2-1; size: -; CDR3: CASSSPSGRITSEQFF; DNA: TGTGCCAGCAGCTCTCCTAGCGGGAGGATAACTAGTGAGCAGTTCTTC
V: TRBV5-1; D: TRBD2; J: TRBJ2-1; size: -; CDR3: CASSLFSGINNEQFF; DNA: TGCGCCAGCAGCTTGTTCAGCGGGATAAACAATGAGCAGTTCTTC
V: TRBV5-1; D: -; J: TRBJ2-1; size: many; CDR3: CASRRKGNPNEQFF; DNA: TGCGCCAGCAGGCGCAAGGGGAACCCCAATGAGCAGTTCTTC
V: TRBV29-1; D: TRBD2; J: TRBJ2-7; size: many; CDR3: CSVTKMTAGEQYF; DNA: TGCAGCGTGACCAAGATGACAGCGGGGGAGCAGTACTTC
V: TRBV19; D: -; J: TRBJ2-2; size: many; CDR3: CASRLRSTGELFF; DNA: TGTGCCAGTAGGCTGCGGAGCACCGGGGAGCTGTTTTTT
V: TRBV11-3; D: TRBD2; J: TRBJ2-5; size: -; CDR3: CASSCSLPFCGGGVETQYF; DNA: TGTGCCAGCAGCTGCAGCCTCCCCTTTTGCGGGGGGGGGGTTGAGACCCAGTACTTC
V: TRBV6-9; D: TRBD1; J: TRBJ1-2; size: few; CDR3: CASSSVDRSNYGYTF; DNA: TGTGCCAGCAGTTCCGTGGACAGGTCTAACTATGGCTACACCTTC
V: TRBV28; D: -; J: TRBJ2-6; size: many; CDR3: CASSLFPTGPNSGANVLTF; DNA: TGTGCCAGCAGTTTATTTCCGACAGGTCCAAACTCTGGGGCCAACGTCCTGACTTTC
V: TRBV4-1; D: -; J: TRBJ2-7; size: -; CDR3: CASTTVDEHYF; DNA: TGCGCCAGCACCACCGTAGACGAGCACTACTTC
V: TRBV12-3/TRBV12-4; D: -; J: TRBJ2-2; size: many; CDR3: CASSFLPRFLLGTSNTGELFF; DNA: TGTGCCAGCAGTTTTTTACCCCGGTTCCTTCTCGGGACATCGAACACCGGGGAGCTGTTTTTT
V: TRBV28; D: -; J: TRBJ2-7; size: many; CDR3: CASSYWRVGSYEQYF; DNA: TGTGCCAGCAGCTACTGGAGGGTGGGCTCCTACGAGCAGTACTTC